This TCR beta chain was profiled in a study of technical replicates of blood from a few donors (dated by TCRdb to the late 2010s). This clone was seen a handful of times. Its antigen is unknown. The record has no base qualities; no much larger clone is one base away. Libraries were built with the immunoSEQ multiplex PCR assay. As stored in TCRdb, this immuneACCESS dataset retains in-frame rearrangements with V and J assigned. A fraction of the clones does not appear; measured against another copy, unresolved V genes explain less than half of the discrepancy, and the remainder lacks a known reason. In all, the sample holds under 95,000 clones, and just under 95% of those were seen once. The biggest ten clones account for roughly 0.25% of the sample. The germline V gene (reference sequence) yields WNHNN for CDR1 and SYGVQD for CDR2. The CDR3 spans 14 residues, from the cysteine through the phenylalanine. Solely the CDR3 DNA is kept, with 42 bases framed from the first base. The junction shows trimming of 4 bases on V and 0 bases on J, plus 9 bases between the germline ends.

The V gene is TRBV10-1 and the J gene is TRBJ1-1; no D gene is confidently identified. Sequenced material: T cells isolated from PBMCs. This sequence originates from a human donor in good health. The CDR3 region: CASSGGSMNTEAFF. DNA sequence: TGCGCCAGCAGTGGAGGCAGCATGAACACTGAAGCTTTCTTT.